The source of this T cell receptor (beta chain) is a study of blood T cell repertoires in COVID-19. In the authors' methods: Estimation of nucleated cell counts relied on the amplification of reference gene primers. Produced via immunoSEQ multiplex PCR; TCRdb's table is partial and in-frame only. The D gene and trimming were derived from the DNA, and the V and J assignments and clone size from that table. The table shows under 200,000 clones, with roughly 86% occurring only once. Germline CDR1 and CDR2: LGHNA and YNFKEQ. The CDR3 consists of 17 residues. Trimming removed 0 bases from V and 0 bases from J, with 11 bases in between.

The sample was peripheral blood. The clonotype was recovered from a man in his forties who had recovered from COVID-19. The chain employs TRBV4-2 and TRBJ2-2; tentatively, D is TRBD1 (5 bases). The DNA for the CDR3 is TGTGCCAGCAGCCAAGATCTTAGCAGGGCGAACACCGGGGAGCTGTTTTTT. The encoded protein is CASSQDLSRANTGELFF.